A single sample gave rise to the 11 T cell receptor beta chains below, sequenced in a study of identical twins. MiXCR, run by TCRdb on the 5' RACE reads, gives a single entry per CDR3 protein. The sample lists approximately 230,000 distinct CDR3 sequences; over 5% were seen once. These records were also assigned to another study, of T cells expressing NK-cell markers.

Specimen: CD8+ T cells sorted from blood. All receptors come from a woman in her late teens or twenties in good health.

This clonotype occurred a few times. This chain connects TRBV10-2 to TRBJ2-1; 8 nucleotides align to TRBD2. There are 14 residues in the CDR3. The trim removed 3 bases at V and 5 bases at J, leaving 3 bases unmatched. The germline V gene has CDR1 WSHSY and CDR2 SAAADI. CDR3 in amino acids: CASSDYGGDNEQFF. The DNA of the CDR3 is TGCGCCAGCAGTGACTACGGGGGGGACAATGAGCAGTTCTTC.

This clonotype was found many times. This rearrangement joins TRBV12-3 or TRBV12-4 to TRBJ2-2; 7 nucleotides align to TRBD2. The CDR3 sequence is 11 residues long. The CDR3 DNA is TGTGGGGGAGGGTTCGGCGGGGAGCTGTTTTTT. It yields the protein CGGGFGGELFF.

The rearrangement links TRBV4-1 to TRBJ2-7; no reliable D call. V was clipped by 4 bases and J by 1 base, with 11 bases between them. From germline, CDR1 is MGHRA and CDR2 YSYEKL. This CDR3 contains 14 residues. The chain's CDR3 is CASSPLWASYEQYF. The CDR3 nucleotides are TGCGCCAGCAGCCCCCTTTGGGCGTCCTACGAGCAGTACTTC.

This clonotype was observed a handful of times. This chain links TRBV3-1 with TRBJ2-7; TRBD2 matches 10 bases. Germline trimming cut 5 bases from V and 7 bases from J; bases unmatched to any gene: 11. Germline V lookup: CDR1 LGHDT, CDR2 YNNKEL (reference sequence). This CDR3 region has 15 residues. The CDR3 sequence: CASSSQRGGRLEQYF. The CDR3 DNA reads TGTGCCAGCAGCTCACAGCGGGGGGGCCGTTTGGAGCAGTACTTC.

The chain employs TRBV2 and TRBJ2-1; D gene uncertain. V was clipped by 7 bases and J by 3 bases, with 16 bases between them. This CDR3 has 15 residues. CDR1 SNHLY and CDR2 FYNNEI come from the germline V gene. CDR3 in amino acids: CASTSTGVLYNEQFF. CDR3 in DNA: TGTGCCAGCACCTCCACTGGCGTGCTCTACAATGAGCAGTTCTTC.

This clonotype was detected many times. The rearrangement joins TRBV6-5 to TRBJ2-3; D is ambiguous. From germline, CDR1 is MNHEY and CDR2 SVGAGI. The CDR3 covers 15 residues. The V gene lost 0 bases and the J gene lost 5 bases, with 12 bases spanning the gap. The CDR3 DNA sequence: TGTGCCAGCAGTTACTCCCCCGATTCGGGAGATACGCAGTATTTT. Amino acid sequence: CASSYSPDSGDTQYF.

At least ten counts were recorded for this clonotype. The J gene is TRBJ1-5, the V gene TRBV25-1; D not certain. The CDR3 extends over 15 amino acids. Trimming removed 6 bases at V and 0 bases at J, with 12 bases between. Germline values: CDR1 MGHDK, CDR2 SYGVNS. CDR3 sequence reads: CASRVRVYSNQPQHF. CDR3 sequence (DNA): TGTGCCAGCAGGGTGAGGGTCTATAGCAATCAGCCCCAGCATTTT.

Only a few counts were recorded for this clonotype. V usage is TRBV5-5 and J usage is TRBJ2-7; D may be TRBD1 (6 bases). The CDR3 covers 13 residues. Trimming removed 0 bases from V and 6 bases from J, with 10 bases in between. Germline V lookup: CDR1 SGHKS, CDR2 YYEKEE (reference sequence). DNA for the CDR3: TGTGCCAGCAGCTTGGTAGGGGGATCCGAGCAGTACTTC. It encodes CASSLVGGSEQYF.

This clonotype was seen a few times. The chain is built from TRBV6-5 and TRBJ2-3; no clear D gene. V was clipped by 0 bases and J by 6 bases, with 7 bases between them. Germline assignment: CDR1 MNHEY and CDR2 SVGAGI. This CDR3 contains 13 residues. CDR3 bases: TGTGCCAGCAGTTACTCGACGGCGGATACGCAGTATTTT. It encodes CASSYSTADTQYF.

This clonotype turned up a few times. This sequence joins TRBV15 and TRBJ1-4; D is unresolved. V was cut by 0 bases and J by 10 bases, with 12 bases left in between. CDR1 is LNHNV and CDR2 is YYDKDF in the germline V gene (reference sequence). CDR3 length: 14 amino acids. CDR3 bases: TGTGCCACCAGCAGAGAGAGGTGGGATGGAAAACTGTTTTTT. Translated, it gives CATSRERWDGKLFF.

This clonotype was seen only a few times. V usage is TRBV7-9 and J usage is TRBJ2-1; TRBD1 matches at 7 bases. From germline, CDR1 is SEHNR and CDR2 FQNEAQ (reference sequence). The CDR3 covers 16 residues. Trimming removed 5 bases from V and 4 bases from J; junction bases left unmatched: 11. CDR3: CASSLRAGTAYNEQFF. The CDR3 bases are TGTGCCAGCAGCCTACGAGCCGGGACAGCATACAATGAGCAGTTCTTC.